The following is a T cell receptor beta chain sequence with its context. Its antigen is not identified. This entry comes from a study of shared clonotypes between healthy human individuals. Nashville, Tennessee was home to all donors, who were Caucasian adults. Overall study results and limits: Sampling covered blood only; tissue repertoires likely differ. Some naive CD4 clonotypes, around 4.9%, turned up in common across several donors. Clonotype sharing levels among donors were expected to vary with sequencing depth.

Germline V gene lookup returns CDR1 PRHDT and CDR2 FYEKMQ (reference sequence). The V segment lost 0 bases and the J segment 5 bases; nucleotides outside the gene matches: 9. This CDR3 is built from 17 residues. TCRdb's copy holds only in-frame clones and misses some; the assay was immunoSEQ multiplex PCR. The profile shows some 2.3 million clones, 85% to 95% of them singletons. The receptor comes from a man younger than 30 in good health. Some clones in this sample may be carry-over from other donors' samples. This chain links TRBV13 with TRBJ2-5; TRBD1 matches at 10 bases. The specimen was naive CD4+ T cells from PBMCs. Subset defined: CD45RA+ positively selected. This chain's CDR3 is CASSLGLRDRGRETQYF. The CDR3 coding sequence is TGTGCCAGCAGCTTAGGCCTAAGGGACAGGGGTCGGGAGACCCAGTACTTC.